Shown below are 21 T cell receptor beta chains from a single sample sequenced in a study of beta chain features in type 1 diabetes. TCRB transcripts that were expressed got sequenced, as all of the isolated RNA had been reverse transcribed. Generated by immunoSEQ multiplex PCR, the TCRdb table keeps only in-frame clones and is missing some. Of 350,000 to 400,000 clones detected, approximately 16% appear once; the ten largest clones hold about 0.02%. Sequenced: naive CD4+ T cells from blood. The receptors originated from a woman younger than 35 in good health.

In its sample, this clone was seen a few times. The rearrangement links TRBV18 to TRBJ2-1; TRBD2 matches at 7 bases. CDR3 length equals 19 residues. V trimming: 2 bases; J trimming: 2 bases; junction bases outside the gene matches: 15. Germline CDR1 is KGHSH and CDR2 is LQKENI. CDR3 nucleotides: TGTGCCAGCTCACCAGGAGTGGGGAGGGCCGTTGTAGCCTACAATGAGCAGTTCTTC. This translates into CASSPGVGRAVVAYNEQFF.

The CDR3 region is CASSRRGYEQYF. The CDR3 nucleotides read TGTGCCAGCAGCCGCAGGGGATACGAGCAGTACTTC. The chain has TRBV7-9 and TRBJ2-7, with a possible D match to TRBD1 (6 bases). Germline CDR1 and CDR2: SEHNR and FQNEAQ (reference sequence). The germline V and J ends were trimmed by 5 bases and 4 bases, with 9 bases remaining between them. The CDR3 has 12 residues.

This chain uses TRBV7-9 with TRBJ1-1; TRBD1 agrees at 7 bases. The CDR3 sequence is 18 residues long. Germline assignment: CDR1 SEHNR and CDR2 FQNEAQ (reference sequence). V lost 5 bases to trimming and J lost 3 bases; unmatched junction nucleotides: 18. CDR3 sequence: CASSAKGSRGVADTEAFF. The CDR3 nucleotides read TGTGCCAGCAGCGCTAAGGGCTCCAGGGGGGTTGCGGACACTGAAGCTTTCTTT.

This clone occurred a few times. The rearrangement joins TRBV4-1 to TRBJ1-2; TRBD1 aligns across 8 bases. This CDR3 is built from 14 residues. Germline CDR1 reads MGHRA; CDR2 reads YSYEKL. V dropped 1 base and J dropped 9; count of bases not matched to a gene: 7. CDR3 nucleotides: TGCGCCAGCAGCCAAGGGACAGGGAGGTATAGCTACACCTTC. Translated: CASSQGTGRYSYTF.

This sequence joins TRBV29-1 and TRBJ2-1; 14 positions match TRBD2. This CDR3 spans 15 amino acids. Per the germline V gene, CDR1 is SQVTM and CDR2 is ANQGSEA. V was clipped by 4 bases and J by 4 bases; unmatched bases: 3. The CDR3 bases are TGCAGCGTTGGGACTAGCGGGAGGTCTTACAATGAGCAGTTCTTC. As protein: CSVGTSGRSYNEQFF.

The rearrangement uses TRBV28 and TRBJ1-5, with 7 bases lining up with TRBD1. Germline values: CDR1 MDHEN, CDR2 SYDVKM. This CDR3 has 14 amino acids. With 5 bases clipped from V and 6 bases from J, the junction kept 7 bases outside the gene matches. CDR3 amino acids: CASSPTGATQPQHF. CDR3 DNA sequence: TGTGCCAGCAGTCCTACAGGGGCTACTCAGCCCCAGCATTTT.

The chain combines TRBV5-1 with TRBJ2-1; TRBD2 matches 7 bases. Trimming cost V 0 bases and J 9 bases; bases outside gene matches: 9. Germline CDR1 and CDR2: SGHRS and YFSETQ. This CDR3 has 15 residues. The CDR3 here is CASSLGVWASGEQFF. CDR3 nucleotides: TGCGCCAGCAGCTTGGGGGTGTGGGCTAGCGGTGAGCAGTTCTTC.

The chain links TRBV30 to TRBJ1-5; D gene ambiguous. V was trimmed by 2 bases and J by 7 bases, leaving 21 bases between them. The CDR3 contains 16 residues. CDR1 and CDR2 (germline): GTSNPN, SVGIG (reference sequence). The CDR3: CAWSQHGKTGGQPQHF. For the CDR3, the DNA is TGTGCCTGGAGTCAACATGGGAAAACGGGAGGACAGCCCCAGCATTTT.

J is TRBJ2-1 and V is TRBV4-1; TRBD2 matches 14 bases. This CDR3 region has 18 residues. Germline V CDR1 and CDR2: MGHRA, YSYEKL. V lost 1 base, J lost 5 bases, and 7 bases stayed unmatched. Here the CDR3 reads CASSQAIMGLAGDNEQFF. In nucleotides, the CDR3 is TGCGCCAGCAGCCAAGCAATTATGGGACTAGCGGGAGACAATGAGCAGTTCTTC.

The chain has TRBV28 and TRBJ2-1; D might be TRBD2 (6 bases). The CDR3 is made up of 16 amino acids. The germline V and J ends were trimmed by 6 bases and 8 bases, with 23 bases remaining between them. The germline V gene encodes CDR1 MDHEN and CDR2 SYDVKM. This chain's CDR3 is CASSSSSGGIRDEQFF. The CDR3 DNA is TGTGCCAGCAGCTCTTCGTCCGGCGGGATACGGGATGAGCAGTTCTTC.

The chain employs TRBV30 and TRBJ2-3, with D tentatively TRBD2 (7 bases). V was shortened by 7 bases and J by 6 bases, with 20 bases between the two germline ends. This CDR3 is 14 amino acids long. Germline V gene lookup returns CDR1 GTSNPN and CDR2 SVGIG (reference sequence). The CDR3 nucleotides are TGTGCCTCTCGGGCGGGAGACAGGTCGGATACGCAGTATTTT. It encodes CASRAGDRSDTQYF.

This chain uses TRBV27 with TRBJ2-3; 7 bases map to TRBD2. From germline, CDR1 is MNHEY and CDR2 SMNVEV (reference sequence). This CDR3 has 16 amino acids. V shed 3 bases and J 0 bases; nucleotides not matched to a gene: 6. The DNA of the CDR3 is TGTGCCAGCAGTTTTGGCGGGAGATGGAGCACAGATACGCAGTATTTT. Amino acid sequence: CASSFGGRWSTDTQYF.

The sample holds a few counts of this clone. The CDR3 sequence is CSARGRLSEQYF. The CDR3 nucleotides are TGCAGCGCCAGGGGGCGACTGAGCGAGCAGTACTTC. V gene TRBV29-1 combines with J gene TRBJ2-7, with 8 bases identical to TRBD1. There are 12 residues in the CDR3. Germline-derived CDR1 and CDR2 are SQVTM and ANQGSEA. V lost 7 bases, J lost 6 bases, and 8 bases stayed unmatched.

The rearrangement links TRBV27 to TRBJ2-3; 8 bases agree with TRBD2. Germline assignment: CDR1 MNHEY and CDR2 SMNVEV (reference sequence). J was trimmed by 2 bases and V by 8 bases; bases with no gene match: 6. The CDR3 spans 14 residues. DNA of the CDR3: TGTGCCAGCCGCATAGCGGGATCCACAGATACGCAGTATTTT. It specifies CASRIAGSTDTQYF.

This clone was observed a handful of times. J is TRBJ1-1 and V is TRBV20-1; no clear D. V gave up 3 bases and J gave up 2 bases, with 4 bases separating them. The CDR3 contains 11 residues. Looked up from germline, CDR1 is DFQATT and CDR2 is SNEGSKA (reference sequence). CDR3 region: CSASTNTEAFF. The CDR3 nucleotides read TGCAGTGCTAGCACAAACACTGAAGCTTTCTTT.

The V and J genes are TRBV13 and TRBJ2-1, with D perhaps TRBD1 (6 bases). CDR3 length equals 17 residues. V lost 0 bases, J lost 4 bases, and 16 bases lay in between. The V gene's germline CDR1 is PRHDT and CDR2 FYEKMQ (reference sequence). Here the CDR3 DNA reads TGTGCCAGCAGCTTAGGGGTGGTCCAGGGGACGTACAATGAGCAGTTCTTC. Its translation is CASSLGVVQGTYNEQFF.

V is TRBV28 and J is TRBJ1-2; no firm D call. The length of the CDR3 is 15 residues. Germline loops: CDR1 MDHEN, CDR2 SYDVKM. The V end lost 6 bases, the J end lost 0 bases, and 14 bases lay between the germline ends. In DNA form, the CDR3 reads TGTGCCAGCAGGTCTGCGGGGAATACTAACTATGGCTACACCTTC. This gives the protein CASRSAGNTNYGYTF.

This clone was observed a handful of times. V is TRBV30 and J is TRBJ1-1; tentatively, D is TRBD1 (5 bases). CDR3 length equals 16 residues. The germline V gene encodes CDR1 GTSNPN and CDR2 SVGIG (reference sequence). V lost 2 bases and J 0 bases, leaving 16 bases between the germline ends. CDR3 bases: TGTGCCTGGAGTCCTAGGCCGGGACTGATGAACACTGAAGCTTTCTTT. This gives the protein CAWSPRPGLMNTEAFF.

This clone has more than one count but fewer than ten. The chain carries TRBV21-1 and TRBJ2-5; the table's D call TRBD2 went unverified against the DNA. TRBV21-1 is a known pseudogene. CDR3 length equals 18 residues. Written as DNA, the CDR3 is TGTGCCAGCCACCCTAAGATCGGGCTAGCGGGAGGCCATGAGACCCAGTACTTC. Protein product: CASHPKIGLAGGHETQYF.

This clone appeared a single time. CDR3 in amino acids: CASSLFGEGFQETQYF. In DNA, the CDR3 is TGTGCCAGCAGCTTATTCGGGGAAGGCTTCCAAGAGACCCAGTACTTC. The chain uses TRBV7-3 and TRBJ2-5; D possibly corresponds to TRBD2 (5 bases). With 2 bases removed from V and 1 base from J, the gap between germline ends came to 14 bases. Germline V gene lookup returns CDR1 SGHTA and CDR2 FQGTGA. The CDR3 has 16 residues.

This clone was counted a few times. This chain joins TRBV6-1 and TRBJ2-3; TRBD2 matches at 8 bases. The CDR3 covers 11 residues. In germline, CDR1 is MNHNS, CDR2 SASEGT. Trimming removed 4 bases from V and 9 bases from J; junction bases left unmatched: 0. The CDR3 is CASSAGGTQYF. The CDR3 DNA is TGTGCCAGCAGTGCGGGGGGGACGCAGTATTTT.